This T cell receptor beta chain came from a study of blood T cells in healthy people across ages. Study information: Roughly one uniquely barcoded beta molecule per two T cells was captured.

The V end lost 1 base, the J end lost 3 bases, and 12 bases lay between the germline ends. Germline-derived CDR1 and CDR2 are MGHRA and YSYEKL. CDR3 length: 15 amino acids. The second PCR ran about 6 to 11 cycles with a sample-barcoded 5' primer and J-beta primers. TCRdb re-called the 5' RACE reads through MiXCR, storing one row per CDR3 protein. The sample has about 1.4 million distinct CDR3 sequences, almost 60% seen once. The rearrangement links TRBV4-1 to TRBJ1-2, with TRBD1 as a possible D gene (5 bases). Input material: blood. This clonotype was sampled from a man between 18 and 35 years old in good health. The CDR3, as DNA: TGCGCCAGCAGCCAAGTCGGACACCCGGACTATGGCTACACCTTC. This encodes CASSQVGHPDYGYTF.